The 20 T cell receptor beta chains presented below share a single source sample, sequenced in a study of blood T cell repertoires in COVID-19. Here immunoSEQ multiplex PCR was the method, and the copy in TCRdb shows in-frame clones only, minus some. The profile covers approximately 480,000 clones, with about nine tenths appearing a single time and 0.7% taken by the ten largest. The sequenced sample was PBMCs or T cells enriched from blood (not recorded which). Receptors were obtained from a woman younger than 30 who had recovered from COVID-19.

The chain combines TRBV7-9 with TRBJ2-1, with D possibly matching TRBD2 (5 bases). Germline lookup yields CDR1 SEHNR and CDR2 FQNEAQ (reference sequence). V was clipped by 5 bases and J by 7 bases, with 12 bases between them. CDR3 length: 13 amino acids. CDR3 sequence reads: CASSPLDLNEQFF. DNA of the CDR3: TGTGCCAGCAGCCCCCTGGACTTAAATGAGCAGTTCTTC.

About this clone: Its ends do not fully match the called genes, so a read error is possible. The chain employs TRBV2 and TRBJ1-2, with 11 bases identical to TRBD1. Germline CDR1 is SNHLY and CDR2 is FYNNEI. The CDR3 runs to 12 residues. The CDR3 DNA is TGTGCCAGCAGCCCTGGACAGGGGGCGGCCTCCTTC. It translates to CASSPGQGAASF.

CDR3 region: CASSYSTSGKYNEQFF. The CDR3 nucleotides read TGTGCCAGCAGTTACTCGACGAGCGGGAAGTACAATGAGCAGTTCTTC. The chain links TRBV6-5 to TRBJ2-1; 7 bases agree with TRBD2. The CDR3 has 16 amino acids. The germline V gene has CDR1 MNHEY and CDR2 SVGAGI. Losses at the gene ends were 0 bases for V and 4 bases for J; bases not matched to a gene: 6.

CDR3 loop: CAPVGVSGNTIYF. The CDR3 bases are TGTGCCCCCGTAGGGGTCTCTGGAAACACCATATATTTT. The chain recombines TRBV6-4 with TRBJ1-3, with D perhaps matching TRBD1 (5 bases). Germline CDR1 MRHNA, CDR2 SNTAGT. The CDR3 loop spans 13 amino acids. Trimming cost V 11 bases and J 0 bases, with 11 bases left between them.

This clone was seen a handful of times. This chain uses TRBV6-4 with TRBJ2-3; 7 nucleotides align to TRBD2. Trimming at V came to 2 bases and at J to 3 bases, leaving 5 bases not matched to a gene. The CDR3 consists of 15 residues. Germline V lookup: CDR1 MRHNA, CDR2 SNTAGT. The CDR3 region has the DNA TGTGCCAGCAGTGACAGGAATAGCGGGACAGATACGCAGTATTTT. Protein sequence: CASSDRNSGTDTQYF.

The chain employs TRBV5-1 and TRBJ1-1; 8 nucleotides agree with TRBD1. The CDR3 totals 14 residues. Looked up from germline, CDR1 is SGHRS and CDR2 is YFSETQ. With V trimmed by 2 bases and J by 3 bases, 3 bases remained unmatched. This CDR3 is CASSFTGGDTEAFF. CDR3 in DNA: TGCGCCAGCAGCTTCACAGGGGGAGACACTGAAGCTTTCTTT.

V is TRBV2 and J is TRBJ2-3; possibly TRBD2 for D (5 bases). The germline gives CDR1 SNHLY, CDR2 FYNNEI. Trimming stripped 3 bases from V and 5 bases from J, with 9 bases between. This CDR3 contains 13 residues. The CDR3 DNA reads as TGTGCCAGCAGTGAGGGGAGCGTAGATACGCAGTATTTT. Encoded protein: CASSEGSVDTQYF. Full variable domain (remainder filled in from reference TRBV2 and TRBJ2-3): EPEVTQTPSHQVTQMGQEVILRCVPISNHLYFYWYRQILGQKVEFLVSFYNNEISEKSEIFDDQFSVERPDGSNFTLKIRSTKLEDSAMYFCASSEGSVDTQYFGPGTRLTVL.

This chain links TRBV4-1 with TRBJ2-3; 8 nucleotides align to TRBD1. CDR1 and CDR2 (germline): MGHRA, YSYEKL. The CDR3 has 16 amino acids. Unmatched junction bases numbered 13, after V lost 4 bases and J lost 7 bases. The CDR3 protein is CASSPSRTGNTNTQYF. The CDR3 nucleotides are TGCGCCAGCAGCCCCTCGCGGACAGGGAATACGAATACGCAGTATTTT.

This CDR3 reads CASSLGSAPGADTQYF. The CDR3 DNA reads TGTGCCAGCAGCTTAGGTTCGGCCCCAGGGGCAGATACGCAGTATTTT. The chain uses TRBV7-9 and TRBJ2-3; possible D gene TRBD1, 6 bases. This CDR3 comprises 16 residues. Germline V gene data show CDR1 as SEHNR and CDR2 as FQNEAQ (reference sequence). The V end was cut by 1 base, the J end by 4 bases, with 15 bases between.

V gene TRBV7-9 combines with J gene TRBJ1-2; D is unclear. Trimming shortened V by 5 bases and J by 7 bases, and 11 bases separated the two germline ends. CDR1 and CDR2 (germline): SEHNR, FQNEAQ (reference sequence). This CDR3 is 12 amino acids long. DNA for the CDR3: TGTGCCAGCAGCCCCTGGGAGAGTGGCTACACCTTC. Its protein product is CASSPWESGYTF. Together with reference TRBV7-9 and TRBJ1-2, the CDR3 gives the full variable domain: DTGVSQNPRHKITKRGQNVTFRCDPISEHNRLYWYRQTLGQGPEFLTYFQNEAQLEKSRLLSDRFSAERPKGSFSTLEIQRTEQGDSAMYLCASSPWESGYTFGSGTRLTVV.

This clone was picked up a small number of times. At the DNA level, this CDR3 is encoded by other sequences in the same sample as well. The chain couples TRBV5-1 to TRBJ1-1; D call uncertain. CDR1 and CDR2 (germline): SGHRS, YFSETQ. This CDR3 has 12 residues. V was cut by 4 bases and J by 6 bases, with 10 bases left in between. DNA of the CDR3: TGCGCCAGCAGCCCCGCGGGAGCTGAAGCTTTCTTT. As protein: CASSPAGAEAFF.

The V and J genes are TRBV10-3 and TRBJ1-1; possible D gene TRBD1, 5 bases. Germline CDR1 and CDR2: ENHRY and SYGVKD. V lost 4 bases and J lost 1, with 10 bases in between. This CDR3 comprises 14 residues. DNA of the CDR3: TGTGCCATCAGTGGGGACGGGGGGAACACTGAAGCTTTCTTT. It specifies CAISGDGGNTEAFF.

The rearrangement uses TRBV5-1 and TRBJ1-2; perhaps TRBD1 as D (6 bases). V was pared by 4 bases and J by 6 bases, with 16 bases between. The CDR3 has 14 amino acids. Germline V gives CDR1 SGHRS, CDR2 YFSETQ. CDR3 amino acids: CASSPRNRDHGYTF. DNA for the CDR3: TGCGCCAGCAGCCCTCGGAACAGGGACCATGGCTACACCTTC.

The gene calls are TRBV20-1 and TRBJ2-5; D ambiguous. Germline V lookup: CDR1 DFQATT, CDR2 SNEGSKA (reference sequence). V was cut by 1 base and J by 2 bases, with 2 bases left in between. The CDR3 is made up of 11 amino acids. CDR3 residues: CSARAQETQYF. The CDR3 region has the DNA TGCAGTGCTAGAGCTCAAGAGACCCAGTACTTC.

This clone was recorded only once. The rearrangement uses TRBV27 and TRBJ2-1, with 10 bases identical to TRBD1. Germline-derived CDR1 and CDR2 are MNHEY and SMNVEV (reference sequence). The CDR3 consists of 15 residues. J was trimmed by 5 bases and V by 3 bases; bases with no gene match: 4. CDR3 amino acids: CASSFPGTGDNEQFF. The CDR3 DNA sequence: TGTGCCAGCAGTTTCCCCGGGACAGGGGACAATGAGCAGTTCTTC.

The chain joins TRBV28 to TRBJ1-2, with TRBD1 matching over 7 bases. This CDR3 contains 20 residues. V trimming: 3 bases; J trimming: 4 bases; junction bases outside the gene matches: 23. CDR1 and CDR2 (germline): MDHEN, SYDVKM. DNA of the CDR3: TGTGCCAGCAGTTTTTACCGACTAACCCGGGTAACAGGGGTCCTCTATGGCTACACCTTC. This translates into CASSFYRLTRVTGVLYGYTF.

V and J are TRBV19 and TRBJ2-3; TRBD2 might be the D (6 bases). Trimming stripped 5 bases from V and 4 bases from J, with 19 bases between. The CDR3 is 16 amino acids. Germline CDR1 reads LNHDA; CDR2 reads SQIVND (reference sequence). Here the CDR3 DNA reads TGTGCCAGTAGTCACCGGGACTTCTCCCGCCCAGATACGCAGTATTTT. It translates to CASSHRDFSRPDTQYF.

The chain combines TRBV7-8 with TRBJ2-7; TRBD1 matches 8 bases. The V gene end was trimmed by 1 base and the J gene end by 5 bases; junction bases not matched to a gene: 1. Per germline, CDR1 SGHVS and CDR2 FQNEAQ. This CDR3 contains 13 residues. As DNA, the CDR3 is TGTGCCAGCAGCTTAGACAGGGGGGACGAGCAGTACTTC. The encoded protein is CASSLDRGDEQYF.

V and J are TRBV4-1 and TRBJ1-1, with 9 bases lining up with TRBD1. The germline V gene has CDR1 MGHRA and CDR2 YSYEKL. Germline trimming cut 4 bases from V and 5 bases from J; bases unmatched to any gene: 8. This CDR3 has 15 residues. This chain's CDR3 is CASSRGTGRWTEAFF. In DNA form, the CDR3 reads TGCGCCAGCAGCCGAGGGACAGGGCGATGGACTGAAGCTTTCTTT.

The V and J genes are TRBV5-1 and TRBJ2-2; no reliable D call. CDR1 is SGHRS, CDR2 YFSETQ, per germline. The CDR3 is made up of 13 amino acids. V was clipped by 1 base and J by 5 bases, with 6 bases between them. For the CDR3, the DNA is TGCGCCAGCAGCTTGTCTGTGACCGGGGAGCTGTTTTTT. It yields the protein CASSLSVTGELFF.